This T cell receptor (beta chain) originates from a study of control samples from healthy donors and cancer patients. Assay used: immunoSEQ multiplex PCR; TCRdb lists only in-frame clones, some missing. The data contain about 220,000 clones, around 94% of them seen just once; the ten biggest clones take up approximately 1.4%. Trimming removed 3 bases from V and 2 bases from J, with 10 bases in between. The germline gives CDR1 MNHEY, CDR2 SMNVEV (reference sequence). The CDR3 runs to 14 residues. J is TRBJ1-1 and V is TRBV27; D ambiguous. The source material was blood. The source of this sequence is a man in his fifties or sixties in good health. As DNA, the CDR3 is TGTGCCAGCAGTTTCCGGCAGGTTAACACTGAAGCTTTCTTT. Protein sequence: CASSFRQVNTEAFF.